This T cell receptor beta chain was recovered during a study of CD8+ T cells in alopecia areata. The CDR3 totals 13 residues. CDR1 and CDR2 (germline): SGHVS, FQNEAQ. The germline V and J ends were trimmed by 3 bases and 5 bases, with 8 bases remaining between them. Once RNA had been extracted, it was reverse transcribed into cDNA to act as the sequencing template. Using immunoSEQ multiplex PCR, the repertoire was profiled, and TCRdb retains in-frame clones only, with some absent. This sample has 100,000 to 120,000 clones, with approximately 59% found just once. The chain combines TRBV7-8 with TRBJ1-5; D unclear. The TCR comes from a human donor in good health. The sample comprised CD8+ T cells sorted from blood. CDR3 sequence (DNA): TGTGCCAGCAGCTTTGGCCTCTATCAGCCCCAGCATTTT. Translation gives CASSFGLYQPQHF.